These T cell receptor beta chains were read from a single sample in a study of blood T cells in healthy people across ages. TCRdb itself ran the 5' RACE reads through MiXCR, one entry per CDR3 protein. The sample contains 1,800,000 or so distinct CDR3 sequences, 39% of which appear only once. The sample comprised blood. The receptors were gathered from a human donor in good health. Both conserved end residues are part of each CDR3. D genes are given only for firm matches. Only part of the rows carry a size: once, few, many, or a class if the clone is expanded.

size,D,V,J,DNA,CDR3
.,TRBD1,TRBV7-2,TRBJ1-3,TGTGCCAGCCTGCAGGGGGCGTACGGAAACACCATATATTTT,CASLQGAYGNTIYF
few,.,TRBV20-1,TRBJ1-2,TGCAGTGCTGCCCCTGGGGGCAGAAGCTATGGCTACACCTTC,CSAAPGGRSYGYTF
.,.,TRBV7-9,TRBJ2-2,TGTGCCAGCACCCCCCAGGCGGCAGGGAAGGCCGGGGAGCTGTTTTTT,CASTPQAAGKAGELFF
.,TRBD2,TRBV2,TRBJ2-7,TGTGCCGGGACTAGCGGCTACGAGCAGTACTTC,CAGTSGYEQYF
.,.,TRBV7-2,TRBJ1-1,TGTGCCAGTAGCTTAAGTTCCAGGGGATTTACTGAAGCTTTCTTT,CASSLSSRGFTEAFF
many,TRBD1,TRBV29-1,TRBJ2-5,TGCAGCGCTGGGACAGTCCAAGAGACCCAGTACTTC,CSAGTVQETQYF
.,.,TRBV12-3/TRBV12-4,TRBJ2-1,TGTGCCAGCGGGGCACAAGTTAAGGGCGTCAATGAGCAGTTCTTC,CASGAQVKGVNEQFF
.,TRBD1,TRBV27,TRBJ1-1,TGTGCCAGCAGTTTATGGCAGGGGGCGAGCACTGAAGCTTTCTTT,CASSLWQGASTEAFF
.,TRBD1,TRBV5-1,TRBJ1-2,TGCGCCAGCAGCGCAGGGACAGACCGCTATGGCTACACCTTC,CASSAGTDRYGYTF
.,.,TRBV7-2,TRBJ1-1,TGTGCCAGCAGCTCCGCGGAAGGGAAAGCTTTCTTT,CASSSAEGKAFF
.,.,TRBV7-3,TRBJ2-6,TGTGCCAGCAGCTTAACGTCCGGGACCAACGTCCTGACTTTC,CASSLTSGTNVLTF
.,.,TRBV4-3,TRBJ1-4,TGCGCCAGCAGCAAAACATCAGGAAACGGAAAACTGTTTTTT,CASSKTSGNGKLFF
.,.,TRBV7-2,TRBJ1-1,TGTGCCAGCAGCTTATGGGGCCACCTGCGGTCCACTGAAGCTTTCTTT,CASSLWGHLRSTEAFF
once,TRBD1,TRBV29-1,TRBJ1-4,TGCAGCATTGGAGGGACAGGGGGCCAAAAACTGTTTTTT,CSIGGTGGQKLFF
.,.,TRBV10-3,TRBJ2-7,TGTGCCATCAGTGAGACCATAGGGTCCGAGCAGTACTTC,CAISETIGSEQYF
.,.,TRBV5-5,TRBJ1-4,TGTGCCAGCAGCCCTGGGTCAACCTCTAATGAAAAACTGTTTTTT,CASSPGSTSNEKLFF
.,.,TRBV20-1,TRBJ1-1,TGCAGTGCTAGAGAGGGGTCCCCGAACACTGAAGCTTTCTTT,CSAREGSPNTEAFF
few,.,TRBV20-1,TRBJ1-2,TGCAGTGCTAGAGGGACTATCTATGGCTACACCTTC,CSARGTIYGYTF
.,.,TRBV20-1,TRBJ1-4,TGCAGTGCTAGAGTGAGCTCCGGGGGAAAACTGTTTTTT,CSARVSSGGKLFF
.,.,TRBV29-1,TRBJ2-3,TGCGGTGGCGGGAAAAGCACAGATACGCAGTATTTT,CGGGKSTDTQYF
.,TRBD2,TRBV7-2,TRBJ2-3,TGTGCCAGCAGCTTAGGGGTCTGGCGGGGGGAGTCAGATACGCAGTATTTT,CASSLGVWRGESDTQYF
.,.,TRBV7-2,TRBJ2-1,TGTGCCAGCAGCCCCCCCTCCGGGGCCACGGAGTTCTTC,CASSPPSGATEFF
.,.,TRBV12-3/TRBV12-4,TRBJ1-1,TGTGCCAGCAGTGGGGGGTGGTCAGCTTACACTGAAGCTTTCTTT,CASSGGWSAYTEAFF
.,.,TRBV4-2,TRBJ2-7,TGTGCCAGCAGCCTAGCAGTGAAGGTACAGGGAAATCAGTACTTC,CASSLAVKVQGNQYF
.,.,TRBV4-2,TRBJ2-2,TGTGCCAGCAGCCAAGTCCCGGCCACTCCCGGCGGGGAGCTGTTTTTT,CASSQVPATPGGELFF
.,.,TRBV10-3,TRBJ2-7,TGTGCCATCAGTGTTGGCAGGGAAGCCCACGAGCAGTACTTC,CAISVGREAHEQYF
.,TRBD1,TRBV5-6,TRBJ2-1,TGTGCCAGCAGCTGGGATGGCAGGGGGAGCGACAGCAATGAGCAGTTCTTC,CASSWDGRGSDSNEQFF
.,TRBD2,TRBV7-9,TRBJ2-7,TGTGCCAGCAGCACCGGGACTAGCTATTCCGAGCAGTACTTC,CASSTGTSYSEQYF
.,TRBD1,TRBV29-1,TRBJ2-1,TGCAGCGGTGAAGAACCGGGACAGGGAGGCAATGAGCAGTTCTTC,CSGEEPGQGGNEQFF
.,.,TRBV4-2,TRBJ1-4,TGTGCCAGCAGCCCCGGGGGTCTTGAAAAACTGTTTTTT,CASSPGGLEKLFF
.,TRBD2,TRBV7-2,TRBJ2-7,TGTGCCAGCAGCTTAGAGGTCCCTAGCGGGGCTTACGAGCAGTACTTC,CASSLEVPSGAYEQYF
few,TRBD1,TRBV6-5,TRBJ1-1,TGTGCCAGCAGTTCCCGCACAGGGGGCTATACTGAAGCTTTCTTT,CASSSRTGGYTEAFF
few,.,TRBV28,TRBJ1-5,TGTGCCAGCAGTTTGACAGAATATCAGCCCCAGCATTTT,CASSLTEYQPQHF
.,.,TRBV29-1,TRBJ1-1,TGCAGCGTTGAAGGGTGGGGGCCGAACACTGAAGCTTTCTTT,CSVEGWGPNTEAFF
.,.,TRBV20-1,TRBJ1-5,TGCAGTGCGCTGGGAGTAGGGCAGCCCCAGCATTTT,CSALGVGQPQHF
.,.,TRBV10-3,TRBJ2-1,TGCGCCACCGCGCAGGGTAACGACCCAAGTAATGAGCAGTTCTTC,CATAQGNDPSNEQFF
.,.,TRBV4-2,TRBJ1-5,TGTGCCAGCAGCCAAGCAGTACAGGTAGGAGCTTCGTCGGCCCAGCATTTT,CASSQAVQVGASSAQHF
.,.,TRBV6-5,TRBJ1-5,TGTGCCAGCAGTAGACAGAGCCTAGCGGGGACCCAGCATTTT,CASSRQSLAGTQHF
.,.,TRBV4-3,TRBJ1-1,TGCGCCAGCAGCCACCAAAGTTCGGCCGCTGACACTGAAGCTTTCTTT,CASSHQSSAADTEAFF
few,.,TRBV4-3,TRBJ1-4,TGCGCCAGCAACCGCGGCACCGGGACGGAAAATGAAAAACTGTTTTTT,CASNRGTGTENEKLFF
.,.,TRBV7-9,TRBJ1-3,TGTGCCAGCAGCCTAATTACCGGAAACACCATATATTTT,CASSLITGNTIYF
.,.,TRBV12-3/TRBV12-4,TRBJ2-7,TGTGCCAGCACGTGGGGGCGTCACGAGCAGTACTTC,CASTWGRHEQYF
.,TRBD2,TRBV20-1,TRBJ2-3,TGCAGAGTTGTGACTAGCGGGGTGAGCACAGATACGCAGTATTTT,CRVVTSGVSTDTQYF
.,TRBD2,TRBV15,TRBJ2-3,TGTGCCACCAGCAGAGAGGCTAGCGGGGGGGCCGCCGCAGATACGCAGTATTTT,CATSREASGGAAADTQYF
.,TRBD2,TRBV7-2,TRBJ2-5,TGTGCCAGCAGCTCTAGCGGGGGGCCCCAGACCCAGTACTTC,CASSSSGGPQTQYF
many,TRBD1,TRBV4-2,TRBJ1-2,TGTGCCAGCAGCCAAGATCGGGACAGCATCACGACTAACTATGGCTACACCTTC,CASSQDRDSITTNYGYTF
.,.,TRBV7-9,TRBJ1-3,TGTGCCAGCATACTGGCAGTTGGGCACACCATATATTTT,CASILAVGHTIYF
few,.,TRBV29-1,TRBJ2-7,TGCAGCGTTACCGCCCTCCTCTCCTACGAGCAGTACTTC,CSVTALLSYEQYF
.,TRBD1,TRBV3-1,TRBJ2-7,TGTGCCAGCAGTTCATGGACAGGGCTCTCCTACGAGCAGTACTTC,CASSSWTGLSYEQYF
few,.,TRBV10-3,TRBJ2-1,TGTGCCATCAGTGGGGCCAGGGAGGATGAGCAGTTCTTC,CAISGAREDEQFF
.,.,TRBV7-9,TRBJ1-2,TGTGCCAGCAGCTTGCGGGGGTATGGCTATGGCTACACCTTC,CASSLRGYGYGYTF
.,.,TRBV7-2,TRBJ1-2,TGTGCCAGCAGCTTAGACGTAGCAGGGAACTATGGCTACACCTTC,CASSLDVAGNYGYTF
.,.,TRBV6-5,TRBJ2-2,TGTGCCAGCAGTTACTCGAGCCAGAACACCGGGGAGCTGTTTTTT,CASSYSSQNTGELFF
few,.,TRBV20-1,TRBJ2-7,TGCAGTGCTGGACCGACAGCCGGTTTCTCCTACGAGCAGTACTTC,CSAGPTAGFSYEQYF
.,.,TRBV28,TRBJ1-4,TGTGCCAGCAACGGAATATCTAATGAAAAACTGTTTTTT,CASNGISNEKLFF
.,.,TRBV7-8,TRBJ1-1,TGTGCCAGCAGCTTGGTCGTAGGGCAAGGAACTGAAGCTTTCTTT,CASSLVVGQGTEAFF
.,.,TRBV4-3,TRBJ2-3,TGCGCCAGCAGATCCGTAAGATCTCCAGATACGCAGTATTTT,CASRSVRSPDTQYF
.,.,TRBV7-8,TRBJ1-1,TGTGCCAGCAGCGCTACTCAGCCTGAAGCTTTCTTT,CASSATQPEAFF